These 28 T cell receptor beta chains were sequenced from one sample in a study of Ad26.COV2.S vaccination and SARS-CoV-2 variants. The repertoire was sequenced with immunoSEQ multiplex PCR; TCRdb's copy has only in-frame clones and lacks some. The sample lists 350,000 to 550,000 clones, 75% to 90% occurring once. Treatment reported: some 20 received Ad26.COV2.S at low or high dose, single or two shots; roughly 5 received placebo; per-sample allocation not given. At day 63 after the first vaccine or placebo injection, samples were drawn. The sequences come from peripheral blood, collected in a trial of Ad26.COV2.S vaccine versus placebo. All receptors derive from a person aged 18 to 59 who received the Ad26.COV2.S COVID-19 vaccine or a placebo.

The chain uses TRBV7-6 and TRBJ2-3, with D perhaps assigned TRBD1 or TRBD2 (6 bases each). The V gene lost 1 base and the J gene lost 4 bases, with 24 bases spanning the gap. The CDR3 is made up of 19 amino acids. Germline loops: CDR1 SGHVS, CDR2 FNYEAQ. CDR3 residues: CASSLGGTGAAPLSDTQYF. The CDR3, as DNA: TGTGCCAGCAGCTTAGGGGGGACGGGGGCAGCCCCCCTATCAGATACGCAGTATTTT.

The V call is TRBV5-8, the J call TRBJ1-1; tentatively, D is TRBD1 (5 bases). The CDR3 contains 13 residues. V lost 4 bases and J 5 bases, leaving 12 bases between the germline ends. Germline V gene data show CDR1 as SGHTS and CDR2 as YDEGEE. The CDR3 loop reads CASSPFGGTEAFF. DNA for the CDR3: TGTGCCAGCAGCCCCTTTGGGGGAACTGAAGCTTTCTTT. Variable domain in full (rest from reference TRBV5-8 and TRBJ1-1): EAGVTQSPTHLIKTRGQQATLRCSPISGHTSVYWYQQALGLGLQFLLWYDEGEERNRGNFPPRFSGRQFPNYSSELNVNALELEDSALYLCASSPFGGTEAFFGQGTRLTVV.

V usage is TRBV3-1 (or the pseudogene TRBV3-2) and J usage is TRBJ1-5; D unclear. Looked up from germline, CDR1 is LGHDT and CDR2 is YNNKEL (reference sequence). The CDR3 has 13 amino acids. Deletions cut 1 base from V and 6 bases from J, with 7 bases between. The CDR3 region is CASSQGRAQPQHF. CDR3 nucleotide sequence: TGTGCCAGCAGCCAAGGCCGGGCTCAGCCCCAGCATTTT.

The chain has TRBV11-2 and TRBJ2-2, with D perhaps matching TRBD2 (6 bases). Germline V CDR1 and CDR2: SGHAT, FQNNGV. The CDR3 has 14 residues. Trimming took off 3 bases at V and 4 bases at J, with 9 bases between the two ends. The CDR3 here is CASSFNSGTGELFF. CDR3 sequence (DNA): TGTGCCAGCAGCTTTAATAGCGGCACCGGGGAGCTGTTTTTT.

The chain couples TRBV25-1 to TRBJ2-2; a possible D gene is TRBD1 (6 bases). The CDR3 spans 16 residues. Deletions cut 1 base from V and 5 bases from J, with 14 bases between. Germline V CDR1 and CDR2: MGHDK, SYGVNS. The CDR3 region is CASSESGARRTGELFF. The CDR3 DNA is TGTGCCAGCAGTGAATCAGGGGCAAGGAGGACCGGGGAGCTGTTTTTT.

The rearrangement uses TRBV5-8 and TRBJ2-5; the D gene could be TRBD1 or TRBD2 (5 bases each). Germline V gives CDR1 SGHTS, CDR2 YDEGEE. The CDR3 has 13 amino acids. V gave up 6 bases and J gave up 5 bases, with 14 bases separating them. The CDR3 reads CASKGELRETQYF. Written as DNA, the CDR3 is TGTGCCAGCAAAGGGGAGCTGAGGGAGACCCAGTACTTC.

The chain has TRBV4-3 and TRBJ1-1; no firm D call. Trimming shortened V by 0 bases and J by 5 bases, and 16 bases separated the two germline ends. CDR1 and CDR2 from the germline V gene are LGHNA and YSLEER. This CDR3 spans 16 amino acids. CDR3 residues: CASSQDGEGAWTEAFF. CDR3 coding DNA: TGCGCCAGCAGCCAAGACGGGGAGGGAGCGTGGACTGAAGCTTTCTTT.

This clone was observed once. V is TRBV29-1 and J is TRBJ2-1; 11 bases agree with TRBD2. Looked up from germline, CDR1 is SQVTM and CDR2 is ANQGSEA. Losses at the gene ends were 7 bases for V and 3 bases for J; bases not matched to a gene: 11. There are 16 residues in the CDR3. CDR3 nucleotide sequence: TGCAGCGCAGGGACTAGCGGTCTTCCCTTCTACAATGAGCAGTTCTTC. Its translation is CSAGTSGLPFYNEQFF.

The chain employs TRBV3-1 (or the pseudogene TRBV3-2) and TRBJ1-5, with a possible D match to TRBD1 (5 bases). The CDR3 sequence is 12 residues long. Per germline, CDR1 LGHDT and CDR2 YNNKEL (reference sequence). V lost 4 bases and J 4 bases, leaving 5 bases between the germline ends. CDR3 nucleotide sequence: TGTGCCAGCAGCCGACAGAATCAGCCCCAGCATTTT. Its translation is CASSRQNQPQHF.

The chain employs TRBV20-1 and TRBJ1-2, with D uncertain. Germline V gene sequence: CDR1 DFQATT, CDR2 SNEGSKA (reference sequence). This CDR3 contains 12 residues. Deletions cut 3 bases from V and 7 bases from J, with 12 bases between. The CDR3 DNA reads as TGCAGTGCTAGTTTGGCGGGTTCTGGCTACACCTTC. Translating gives CSASLAGSGYTF.

This clone appeared a single time. The chain uses TRBV6-2 or TRBV6-3 and TRBJ2-7; no firm D call. CDR3 length: 15 residues. Trimming took off 2 bases at V and 6 bases at J, with 17 bases between the two ends. Germline CDR1 and CDR2: MNHEY and SVGEGT. CDR3 protein: CASSYPAHWGSEQYF. The CDR3 region has the DNA TGTGCCAGCAGTTACCCGGCGCATTGGGGTTCCGAGCAGTACTTC.

The rearrangement links TRBV18 to TRBJ1-1, with D tentatively TRBD1 (5 bases). The length of the CDR3 is 16 residues. The V gene's germline CDR1 is KGHSH and CDR2 LQKENI. Trimming left V 2 bases short and J 1 base short, with 14 bases between. Written as DNA, the CDR3 is TGTGCCAGCTCACCAAGGGTAGGCAGGGAGAACACTGAAGCTTTCTTT. Translating it yields CASSPRVGRENTEAFF.

V is TRBV29-1 and J is TRBJ1-1, with D uncertain. The CDR3 sequence is 14 residues long. Germline CDR1 and CDR2: SQVTM and ANQGSEA. Trimming removed 4 bases from V and 0 bases from J, with 12 bases in between. The CDR3 nucleotides read TGCAGCGTTGTGAAAGGGAATGTGAACACTGAAGCTTTCTTT. Protein: CSVVKGNVNTEAFF.

The chain recombines TRBV20-1 with TRBJ1-3; TRBD1 is a possible D gene (5 bases). The CDR3 contains 15 residues. Germline V CDR1 and CDR2: DFQATT, SNEGSKA (reference sequence). Deletions cut 3 bases from V and 0 bases from J, with 12 bases between. CDR3 residues: CSASSGPHSGNTIYF. The DNA for the CDR3 is TGCAGTGCTAGTTCAGGGCCCCACTCTGGAAACACCATATATTTT.

The chain combines TRBV21-1 with TRBJ2-7. TRBV21-1 is noted as a pseudogene. The CDR3 is 14 residues long. Here the CDR3 DNA reads TGTGCCAGCAGCGCCCGGGACGGATTCTACGAGCAGTACTTC. Protein product: CASSARDGFYEQYF.

The genes are TRBV3-1 (or the pseudogene TRBV3-2) and TRBJ2-5; 16 positions match TRBD2. CDR1 LGHDT and CDR2 YNNKEL come from the germline V gene (reference sequence). The CDR3 sequence is 16 residues long. The V segment lost 1 base and the J segment 11 bases; nucleotides outside the gene matches: 7. The DNA for the CDR3 is TGTGCCAGCAGCCAAGCCCACGGGACTAGCGGGGGGGCTCAGTACTTC. This encodes CASSQAHGTSGGAQYF.

The chain has TRBV5-1 and TRBJ1-1, with D unclear. The CDR3 sequence is 13 residues long. Per the germline V gene, CDR1 is SGHRS and CDR2 is YFSETQ. Deletions cut 1 base from V and 4 bases from J, with 8 bases between. This chain's CDR3 is CASSLTSITEAFF. CDR3 DNA: TGCGCCAGCAGCTTGACCTCCATCACTGAAGCTTTCTTT.

This rearrangement joins TRBV3-1 (or the pseudogene TRBV3-2) to TRBJ1-6; tentatively, D is TRBD1 (5 bases). The CDR3 extends over 12 amino acids. Between the trimmed V and J ends, which lost 5 bases and 9 bases, there was a span of 8 bases. The germline gives CDR1 LGHDT, CDR2 YNNKEL (reference sequence). This chain's CDR3 is CASSAGTSPLHF. The DNA of the CDR3 is TGTGCCAGCAGCGCAGGGACTTCACCCCTCCACTTT.

The chain combines TRBV27 with TRBJ2-2; D is unclear. The ends were cut back, 8 bases at V and 6 bases at J, with 13 bases in the middle. Germline-derived CDR1 and CDR2 are MNHEY and SMNVEV (reference sequence). This CDR3 comprises 13 residues. The CDR3 reads CASRFIVPGELFF. DNA of the CDR3: TGTGCCAGCCGATTCATAGTTCCCGGGGAGCTGTTTTTT.

CDR3 residues: CASSPLYQETQYF. The CDR3 DNA sequence: TGTGCCAGCAGTCCCCTGTACCAAGAGACCCAGTACTTC. The rearrangement joins TRBV28 to TRBJ2-5; D gene unclear. The germline V gene encodes CDR1 MDHEN and CDR2 SYDVKM. Trimming cost V 5 bases and J 0 bases, with 7 bases left between them. The CDR3 totals 13 residues. The whole variable domain, remainder taken from reference TRBV28 and TRBJ2-5, is DVKVTQSSRYLVKRTGEKVFLECVQDMDHENMFWYRQDPGLGLRLIYFSYDVKMKEKGDIPEGYSVSREKKERFSLILESASTNQTSMYLCASSPLYQETQYFGPGTRLLVL.

In its sample, this clone was seen once. The gene calls are TRBV27 and TRBJ1-6, with a possible D match to TRBD1 (5 bases). This CDR3 comprises 15 residues. The V and J ends lost 8 bases and 0 bases respectively, with 11 bases between them. Looked up from germline, CDR1 is MNHEY and CDR2 is SMNVEV (reference sequence). DNA of the CDR3: TGTGCCAGCGCTTGGGGCGGCTCCTATAATTCACCCCTCCACTTT. Protein product: CASAWGGSYNSPLHF.

The V and J genes are TRBV28 and TRBJ1-3; D is possibly TRBD1 (6 bases). Trimming left V 3 bases short and J 0 bases short, with 9 bases between. Germline assignment: CDR1 MDHEN and CDR2 SYDVKM. This CDR3 comprises 15 residues. The CDR3 sequence is CASSLGHLSGNTIYF. The CDR3, as DNA: TGTGCCAGCAGTTTGGGACACCTCTCTGGAAACACCATATATTTT.

For this clone: The sample contains more than one DNA sequence encoding this CDR3. This chain links TRBV5-1 with TRBJ1-4; possibly TRBD1 for D (5 bases). Trimming removed 0 bases at V and 7 bases at J, with 7 bases between. Germline CDR1 reads SGHRS; CDR2 reads YFSETQ. The CDR3 length is 13 residues. The CDR3 coding sequence is TGCGCCAGCAGCTTGGCCGGGGGTGAAAAACTGTTTTTT. Its translation is CASSLAGGEKLFF.

The V and J genes are TRBV7-8 and TRBJ1-1, with TRBD1 identical over 8 bases. Germline assignment: CDR1 SGHVS and CDR2 FQNEAQ. V shed 5 bases and J 10 bases; nucleotides not matched to a gene: 12. This CDR3 comprises 14 residues. The CDR3 DNA sequence: TGTGCCAGCAGCCCCCGGACAGGGAAGAGTGGAGCTTTCTTT. Protein: CASSPRTGKSGAFF.

V and J are TRBV7-3 and TRBJ2-5; D perhaps matches TRBD2 (6 bases). This CDR3 contains 17 residues. V lost 0 bases to trimming and J lost 7 bases, with 21 bases between them. Germline CDR1 SGHTA, CDR2 FQGTGA. The DNA for the CDR3 is TGTGCCAGCAGCTTAACGTTAAAGAAGTCGGGGGTGGGGACCCAGTACTTC. This encodes CASSLTLKKSGVGTQYF.

The J gene is TRBJ1-2, the V gene TRBV5-4; D unresolved. The CDR3 loop spans 17 amino acids. Germline-derived CDR1 and CDR2 are SGHNT and YYREEE (reference sequence). V was clipped by 0 bases and J by 0 bases, with 15 bases between them. CDR3 region: CASSLGKTMLANYGYTF. In nucleotides, the CDR3 is TGTGCCAGCAGCTTGGGAAAGACGATGTTAGCTAACTATGGCTACACCTTC.

This chain links TRBV15 with TRBJ1-1, with a tentative D call TRBD1 (5 bases). Per the germline V gene, CDR1 is LNHNV and CDR2 is YYDKDF (reference sequence). This CDR3 has 14 amino acids. The V gene lost 0 bases and the J gene lost 4 bases, with 9 bases spanning the gap. The CDR3 spells CATSRDRAVTEAFF. The CDR3 coding sequence is TGTGCCACCAGCAGAGACAGGGCGGTCACTGAAGCTTTCTTT.

In regard to this clone: Other nucleotide sequences in the sample specify the same CDR3. The gene calls are TRBV7-2 and TRBJ2-1; D ambiguous. The CDR3 loop spans 13 amino acids. Germline assignment: CDR1 SGHTA and CDR2 FQGNSA. Trimming removed 2 bases from V and 0 bases from J, with 2 bases in between. The CDR3 nucleotides read TGTGCCAGCAGCTTAAACTCCTACAATGAGCAGTTCTTC. Its protein is CASSLNSYNEQFF.